This entry describes one TCR beta chain. Antigen: not known. One entry per CDR3 protein results from TCRdb running MiXCR on the reads. This sample has 65,000 to 80,000 distinct CDR3 sequences, with 20% to 25% found just once. V dropped 2 bases and J dropped 5; count of bases not matched to a gene: 4. Germline CDR1 reads DFQATT; CDR2 reads SNEGSKA (reference sequence). This CDR3 contains 15 residues. The data belong to a study of type 1 regulatory T cells. About the study: T-allo10 is an in vitro-generated, Tr1-enriched CD4 T cell product specific for alloantigen.

Study-wide points: Type 1 regulatory T cells had a more restricted TCR repertoire than non-type 1 regulatory T cells.

The chain joins TRBV20-1 to TRBJ2-5; 14 positions match TRBD2. This TCR came from a human donor in good health. The sequenced material came from cultured type 1 regulatory T (Tr1) cells, either the whole culture or a sorted fraction (not recorded which). The CDR3 DNA reads as TGCAGTGCTAGAAGGACTAGCGGGAGGAGTGAGACCCAGTACTTC. It specifies CSARRTSGRSETQYF.